The sequence of this TCR beta chain was determined in a study of blood T cells in healthy people across ages. The authors ran a second PCR of about 6 to 11 cycles using a sample-barcoded 5' primer and a J-beta primer mix. TCRdb re-analysed the 5' RACE reads in MiXCR, keeping a single row per CDR3 protein. Counted here are just under 750,000 distinct CDR3 sequences, 22% occurring once; the ten biggest clones make up roughly a fifth. CDR3 length equals 15 residues. The germline V gene has CDR1 SGHRS and CDR2 YFSETQ. The V and J ends lost 3 bases and 6 bases respectively, with 18 bases between them. The specimen was blood. V and J are TRBV5-1 and TRBJ1-2; D unresolved. The sequence was collected from a man in his 70s in good health. CDR3 coding DNA: TGCGCCAGCAGCTGGGGATTGGGAACCCAAAATGGCTACACCTTC. Encoded protein: CASSWGLGTQNGYTF.